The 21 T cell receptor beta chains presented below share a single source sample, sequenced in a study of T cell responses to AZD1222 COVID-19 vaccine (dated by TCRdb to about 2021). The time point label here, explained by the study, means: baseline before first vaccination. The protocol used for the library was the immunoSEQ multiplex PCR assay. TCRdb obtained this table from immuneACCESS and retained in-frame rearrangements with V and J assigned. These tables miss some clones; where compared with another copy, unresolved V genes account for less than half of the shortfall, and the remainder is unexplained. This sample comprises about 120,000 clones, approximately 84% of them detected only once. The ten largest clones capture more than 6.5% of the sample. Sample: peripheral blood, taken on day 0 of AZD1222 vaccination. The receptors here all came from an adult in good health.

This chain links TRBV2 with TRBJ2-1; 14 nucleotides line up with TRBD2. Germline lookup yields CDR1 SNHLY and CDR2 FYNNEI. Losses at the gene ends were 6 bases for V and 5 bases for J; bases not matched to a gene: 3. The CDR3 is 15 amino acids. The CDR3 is CASSQGLAGDNEQFF. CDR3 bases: TGTGCCAGCAGCCAGGGACTAGCGGGGGACAATGAGCAGTTCTTC.

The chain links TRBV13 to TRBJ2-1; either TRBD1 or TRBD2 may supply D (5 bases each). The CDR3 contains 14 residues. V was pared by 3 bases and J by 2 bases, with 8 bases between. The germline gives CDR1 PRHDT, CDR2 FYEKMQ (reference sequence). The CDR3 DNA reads TGTGCCAGCAGCTTTCCGGGACCCTACAATGAGCAGTTCTTC. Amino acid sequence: CASSFPGPYNEQFF.

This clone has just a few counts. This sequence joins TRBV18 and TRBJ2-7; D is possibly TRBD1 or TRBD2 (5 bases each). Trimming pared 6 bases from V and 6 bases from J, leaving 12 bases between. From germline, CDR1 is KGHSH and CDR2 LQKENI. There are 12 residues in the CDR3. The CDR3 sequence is CASSEGLVEQYF. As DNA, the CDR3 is TGTGCCAGCTCCGAGGGGTTGGTCGAGCAGTACTTC.

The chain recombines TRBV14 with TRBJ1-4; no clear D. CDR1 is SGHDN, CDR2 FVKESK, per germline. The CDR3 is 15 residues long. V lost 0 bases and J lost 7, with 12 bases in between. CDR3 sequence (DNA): TGTGCCAGCAGCCAAGAGGCAGGTCCGGGTGAAAAACTGTTTTTT. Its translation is CASSQEAGPGEKLFF.

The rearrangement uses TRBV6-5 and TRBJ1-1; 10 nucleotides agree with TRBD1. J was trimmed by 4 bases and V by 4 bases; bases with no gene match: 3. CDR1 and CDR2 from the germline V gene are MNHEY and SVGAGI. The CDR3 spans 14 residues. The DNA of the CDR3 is TGTGCCAGCAGTTCGGGACAGGGGATCACTGAAGCTTTCTTT. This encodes CASSSGQGITEAFF.

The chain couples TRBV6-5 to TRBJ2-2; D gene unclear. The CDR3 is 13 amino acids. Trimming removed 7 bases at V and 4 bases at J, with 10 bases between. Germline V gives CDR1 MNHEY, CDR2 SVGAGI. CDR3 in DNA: TGTGCCAGCACGGCTGCTGGCACCGGGGAGCTGTTTTTT. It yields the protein CASTAAGTGELFF.

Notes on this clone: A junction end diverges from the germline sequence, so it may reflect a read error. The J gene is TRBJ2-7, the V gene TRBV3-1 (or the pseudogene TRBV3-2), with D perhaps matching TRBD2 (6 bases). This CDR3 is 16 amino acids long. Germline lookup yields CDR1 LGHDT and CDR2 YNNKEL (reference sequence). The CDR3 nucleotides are TGTGCCAGCTCCCAGACCCTCCCTAGCGTCTCCTCCGAGCAGTACTTC. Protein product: CASSQTLPSVSSEQYF.

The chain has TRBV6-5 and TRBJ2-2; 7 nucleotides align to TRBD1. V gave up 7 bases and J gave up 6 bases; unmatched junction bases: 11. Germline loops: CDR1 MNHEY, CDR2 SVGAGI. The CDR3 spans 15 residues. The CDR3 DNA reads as TGTGCCAGCACTCGTACTACAGGGGCGGCCGGGGAGCTGTTTTTT. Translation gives CASTRTTGAAGELFF.

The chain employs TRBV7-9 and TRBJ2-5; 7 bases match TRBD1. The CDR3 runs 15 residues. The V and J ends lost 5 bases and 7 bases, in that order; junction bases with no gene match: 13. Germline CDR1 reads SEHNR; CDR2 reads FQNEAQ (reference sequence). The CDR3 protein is CASSPEGQLQGTQYF. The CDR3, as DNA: TGTGCCAGCAGCCCCGAGGGACAGCTACAGGGGACCCAGTACTTC.

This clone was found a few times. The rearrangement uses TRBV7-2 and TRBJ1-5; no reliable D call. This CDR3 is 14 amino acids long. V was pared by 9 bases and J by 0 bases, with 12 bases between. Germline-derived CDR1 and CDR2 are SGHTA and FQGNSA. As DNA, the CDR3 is TGTGCCAGTAATCAGTTCCATAGCAATCAGCCCCAGCATTTT. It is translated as CASNQFHSNQPQHF.

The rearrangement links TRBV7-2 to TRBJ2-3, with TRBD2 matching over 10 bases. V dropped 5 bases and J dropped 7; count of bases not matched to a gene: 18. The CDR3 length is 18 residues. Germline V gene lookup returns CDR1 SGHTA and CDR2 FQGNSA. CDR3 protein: CASSPTPSGSTRMNTQYF. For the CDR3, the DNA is TGTGCCAGCAGCCCCACCCCTAGCGGGAGCACGCGAATGAATACGCAGTATTTT.

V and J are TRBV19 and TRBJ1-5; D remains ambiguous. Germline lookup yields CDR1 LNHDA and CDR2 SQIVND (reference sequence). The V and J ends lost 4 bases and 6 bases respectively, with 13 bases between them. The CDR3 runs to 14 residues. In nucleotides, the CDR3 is TGTGCCAGTAGTAGGGAGGCTTCGGGTCAGCCCCAGCATTTT. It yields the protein CASSREASGQPQHF. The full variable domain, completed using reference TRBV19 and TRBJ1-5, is DGGITQSPKYLFRKEGQNVTLSCEQNLNHDAMYWYRQDPGQGLRLIYYSQIVNDFQKGDIAEGYSVSREKKESFPLTVTSAQKNPTAFYLCASSREASGQPQHFGDGTRLSIL.

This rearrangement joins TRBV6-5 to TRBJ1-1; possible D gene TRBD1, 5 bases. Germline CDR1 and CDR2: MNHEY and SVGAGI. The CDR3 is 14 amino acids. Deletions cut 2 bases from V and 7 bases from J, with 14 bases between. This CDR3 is CASSYRGPTLEAFF. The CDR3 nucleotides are TGTGCCAGCAGTTACAGGGGCCCGACTCTTGAAGCTTTCTTT.

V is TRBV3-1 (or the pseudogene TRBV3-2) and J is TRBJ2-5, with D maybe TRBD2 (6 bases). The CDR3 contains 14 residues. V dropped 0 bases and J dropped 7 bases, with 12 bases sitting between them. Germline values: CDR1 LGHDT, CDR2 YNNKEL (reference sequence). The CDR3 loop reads CASSQDGLGGTQYF. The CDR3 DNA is TGTGCCAGCAGCCAAGATGGGCTGGGGGGGACCCAGTACTTC.

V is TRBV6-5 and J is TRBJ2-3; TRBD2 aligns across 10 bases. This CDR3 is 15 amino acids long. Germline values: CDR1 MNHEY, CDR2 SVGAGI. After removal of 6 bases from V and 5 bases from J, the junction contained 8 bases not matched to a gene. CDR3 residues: CASRSLAGVRDTQYF. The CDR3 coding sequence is TGTGCCAGCAGATCGCTAGCGGGAGTTAGAGATACGCAGTATTTT.

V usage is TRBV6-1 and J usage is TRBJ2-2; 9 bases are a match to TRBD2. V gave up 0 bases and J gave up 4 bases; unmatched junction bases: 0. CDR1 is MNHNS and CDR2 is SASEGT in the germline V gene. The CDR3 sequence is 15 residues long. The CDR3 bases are TGTGCCAGCAGTGAAGCTAGCGGGAGCACCGGGGAGCTGTTTTTT. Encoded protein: CASSEASGSTGELFF.

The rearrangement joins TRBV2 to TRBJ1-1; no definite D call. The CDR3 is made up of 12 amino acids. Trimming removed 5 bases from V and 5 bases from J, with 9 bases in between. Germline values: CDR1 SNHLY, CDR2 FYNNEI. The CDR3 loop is CASSWGWTEAFF. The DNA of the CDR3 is TGTGCCAGCAGTTGGGGTTGGACTGAAGCTTTCTTT.

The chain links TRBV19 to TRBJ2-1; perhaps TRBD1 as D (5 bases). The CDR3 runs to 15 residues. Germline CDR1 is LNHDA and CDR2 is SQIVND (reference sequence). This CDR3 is CATRVALSYSNEQFF. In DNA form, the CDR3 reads TGTGCTACCAGGGTTGCGCTGTCCTACAGCAATGAGCAGTTCTTC.

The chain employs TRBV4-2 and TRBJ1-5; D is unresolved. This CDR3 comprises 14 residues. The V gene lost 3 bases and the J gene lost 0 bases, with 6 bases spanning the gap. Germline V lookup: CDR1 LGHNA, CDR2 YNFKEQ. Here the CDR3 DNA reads TGTGCCAGCAGCCAGCGATATAGCAATCAGCCCCAGCATTTT. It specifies CASSQRYSNQPQHF.

The CDR3 is CASSSTGGQNTGELFF. The CDR3 region has the DNA TGTGCCAGCAGCTCTACAGGGGGACAGAACACCGGGGAGCTGTTTTTT. The rearrangement uses TRBV7-3 and TRBJ2-2, with 8 bases lining up with TRBD1. Germline V gene sequence: CDR1 SGHTA, CDR2 FQGTGA. The V gene end was trimmed by 4 bases and the J gene end by 1 base; junction bases not matched to a gene: 5. This CDR3 region has 16 residues.

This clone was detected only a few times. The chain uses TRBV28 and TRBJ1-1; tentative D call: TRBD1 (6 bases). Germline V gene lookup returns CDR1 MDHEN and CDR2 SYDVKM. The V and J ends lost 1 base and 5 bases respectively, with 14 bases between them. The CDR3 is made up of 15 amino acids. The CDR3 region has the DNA TGTGCCAGCAGTTTATCGGGGGGCGCACAAACTGAAGCTTTCTTT. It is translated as CASSLSGGAQTEAFF. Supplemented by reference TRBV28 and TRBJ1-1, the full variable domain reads DVKVTQSSRYLVKRTGEKVFLECVQDMDHENMFWYRQDPGLGLRLIYFSYDVKMKEKGDIPEGYSVSREKKERFSLILESASTNQTSMYLCASSLSGGAQTEAFFGQGTRLTVV.